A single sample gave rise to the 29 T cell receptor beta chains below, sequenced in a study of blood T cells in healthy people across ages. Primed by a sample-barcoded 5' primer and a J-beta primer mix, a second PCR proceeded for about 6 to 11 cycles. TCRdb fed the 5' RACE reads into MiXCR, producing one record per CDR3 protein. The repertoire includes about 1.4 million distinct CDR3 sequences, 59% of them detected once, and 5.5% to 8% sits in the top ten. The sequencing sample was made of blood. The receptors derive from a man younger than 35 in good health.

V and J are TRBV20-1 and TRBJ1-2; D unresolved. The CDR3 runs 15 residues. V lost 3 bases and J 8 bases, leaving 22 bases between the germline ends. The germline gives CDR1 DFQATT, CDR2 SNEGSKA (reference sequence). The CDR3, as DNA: TGCAGTGCTAGTGATAGTATGCTCCCGGGTGGAGGCTACACCTTC. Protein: CSASDSMLPGGGYTF.

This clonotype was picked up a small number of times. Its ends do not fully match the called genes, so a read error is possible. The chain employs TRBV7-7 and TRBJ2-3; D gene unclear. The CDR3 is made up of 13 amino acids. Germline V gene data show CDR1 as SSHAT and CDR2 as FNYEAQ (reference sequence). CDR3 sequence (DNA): TGTGCTAGCAGCGCATACTTCACAGATACGCAGTATTTT. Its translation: CASSAYFTDTQYF.

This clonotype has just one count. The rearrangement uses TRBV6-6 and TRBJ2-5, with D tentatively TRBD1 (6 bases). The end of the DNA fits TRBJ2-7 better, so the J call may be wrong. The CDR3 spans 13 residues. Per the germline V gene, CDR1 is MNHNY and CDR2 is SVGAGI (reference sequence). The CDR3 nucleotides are TGTGCCAGTAGTCACAACACAGGGTCCGAGCAGTACTTC. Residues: CASSHNTGSEQYF.

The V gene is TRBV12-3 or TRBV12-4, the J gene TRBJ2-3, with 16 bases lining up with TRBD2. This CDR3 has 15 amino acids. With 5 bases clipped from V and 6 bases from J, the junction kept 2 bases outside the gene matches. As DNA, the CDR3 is TGTGCCAGCAGTCGGGGACTAGCGGGGGGGGATACGCAGTATTTT. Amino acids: CASSRGLAGGDTQYF.

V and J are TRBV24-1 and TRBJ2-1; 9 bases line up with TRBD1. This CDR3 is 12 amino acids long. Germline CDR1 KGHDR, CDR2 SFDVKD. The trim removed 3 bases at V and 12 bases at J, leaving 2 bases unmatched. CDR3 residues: CATSDGDRVQFF. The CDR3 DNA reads TGTGCCACCAGTGATGGGGACAGGGTGCAGTTCTTC.

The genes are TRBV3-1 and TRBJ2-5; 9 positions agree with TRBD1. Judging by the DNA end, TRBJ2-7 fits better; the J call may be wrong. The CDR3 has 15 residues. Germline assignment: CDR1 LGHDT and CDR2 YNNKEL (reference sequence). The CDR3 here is CASSQGGTGNSEQYF. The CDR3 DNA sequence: TGTGCCAGCAGCCAAGGGGGGACAGGGAACAGCGAGCAGTACTTC.

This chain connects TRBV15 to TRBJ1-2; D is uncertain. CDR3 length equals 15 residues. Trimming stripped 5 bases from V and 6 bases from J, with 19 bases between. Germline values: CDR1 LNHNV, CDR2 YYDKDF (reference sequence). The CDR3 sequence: CATSSRRVGNHGYTF. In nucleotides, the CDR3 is TGTGCCACCAGCTCCCGGCGGGTAGGGAACCATGGCTACACCTTC. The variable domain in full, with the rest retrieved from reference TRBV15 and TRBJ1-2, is DAMVIQNPRYQVTQFGKPVTLSCSQTLNHNVMYWYQQKSSQAPKLLFHYYDKDFNNEADTPDNFQSRRPNTSFCFLDIRSPGLGDTAMYLCATSSRRVGNHGYTFGSGTRLTVV.

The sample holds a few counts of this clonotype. The CDR3 region has the DNA TGCGCCAGCAGCCAAGATCTAGCGGGGGGGCAACGGGAGCAGTTCTTC. This translates into CASSQDLAGGQREQFF. The chain is built from TRBV4-3 and TRBJ2-1; 12 bases match TRBD2. This CDR3 has 16 amino acids. With V trimmed by 0 bases and J by 10 bases, 7 bases remained unmatched. The germline CDR1 and CDR2 sequences are LGHNA and YSLEER.

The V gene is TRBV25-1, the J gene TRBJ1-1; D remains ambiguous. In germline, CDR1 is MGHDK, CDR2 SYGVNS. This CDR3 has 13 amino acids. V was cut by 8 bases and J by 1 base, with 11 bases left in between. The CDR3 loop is CASRQSGNTEAFF. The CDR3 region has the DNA TGTGCCAGCCGGCAAAGCGGGAACACTGAAGCTTTCTTT.

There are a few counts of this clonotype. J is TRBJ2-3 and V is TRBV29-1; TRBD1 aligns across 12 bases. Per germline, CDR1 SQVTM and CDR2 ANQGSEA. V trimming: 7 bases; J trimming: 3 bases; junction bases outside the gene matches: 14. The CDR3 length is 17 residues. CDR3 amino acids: CSAGRDRGLWRTDTQYF. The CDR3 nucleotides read TGCAGCGCTGGCCGGGACAGGGGGCTCTGGAGAACAGATACGCAGTATTTT.

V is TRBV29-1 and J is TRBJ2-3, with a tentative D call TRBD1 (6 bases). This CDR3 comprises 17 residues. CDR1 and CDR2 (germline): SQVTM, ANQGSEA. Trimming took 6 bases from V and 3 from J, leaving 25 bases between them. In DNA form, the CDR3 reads TGCAGCGTCGCTTCCGTGGTGGGACAAGGAACAACAGATACGCAGTATTTT. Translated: CSVASVVGQGTTDTQYF.

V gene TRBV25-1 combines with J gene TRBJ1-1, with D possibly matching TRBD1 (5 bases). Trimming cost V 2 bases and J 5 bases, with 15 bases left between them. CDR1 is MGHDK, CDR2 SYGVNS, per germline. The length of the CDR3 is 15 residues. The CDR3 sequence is CASSEPGHPRTEAFF. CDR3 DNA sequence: TGTGCCAGCAGTGAACCCGGACACCCTAGGACTGAAGCTTTCTTT. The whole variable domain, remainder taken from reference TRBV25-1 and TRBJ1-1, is EADIYQTPRYLVIGTGKKITLECSQTMGHDKMYWYQQDPGMELHLIHYSYGVNSTEKGDLSSESTVSRIRTEHFPLTLESARPSHTSQYLCASSEPGHPRTEAFFGQGTRLTVV.

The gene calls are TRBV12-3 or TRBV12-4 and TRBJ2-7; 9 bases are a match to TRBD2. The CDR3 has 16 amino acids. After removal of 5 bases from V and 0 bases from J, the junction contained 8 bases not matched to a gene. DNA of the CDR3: TGTGCCAGCAGTCAAACCCTTAGCGGGAGCTCCTACGAGCAGTACTTC. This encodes CASSQTLSGSSYEQYF.

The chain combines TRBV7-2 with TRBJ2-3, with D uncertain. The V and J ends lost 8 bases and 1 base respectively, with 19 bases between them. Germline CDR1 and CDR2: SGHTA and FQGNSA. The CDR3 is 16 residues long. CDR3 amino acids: CASPPREDLGTDTQYF. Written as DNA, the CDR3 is TGTGCCAGCCCCCCCCGAGAGGATCTCGGCACAGATACGCAGTATTTT.

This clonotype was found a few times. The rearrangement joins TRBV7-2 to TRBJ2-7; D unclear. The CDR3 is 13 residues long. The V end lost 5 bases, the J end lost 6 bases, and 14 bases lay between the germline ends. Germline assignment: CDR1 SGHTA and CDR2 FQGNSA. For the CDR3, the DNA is TGTGCCAGCAGCCCCGTAGGACCCGGCGAGCAGTACTTC. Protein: CASSPVGPGEQYF. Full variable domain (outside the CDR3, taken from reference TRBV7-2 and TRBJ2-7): GAGVSQSPSNKVTEKGKDVELRCDPISGHTALYWYRQSLGQGLEFLIYFQGNSAPDKSGLPSDRFSAERTGGSVSTLTIQRTQQEDSAVYLCASSPVGPGEQYFGPGTRLTVT.

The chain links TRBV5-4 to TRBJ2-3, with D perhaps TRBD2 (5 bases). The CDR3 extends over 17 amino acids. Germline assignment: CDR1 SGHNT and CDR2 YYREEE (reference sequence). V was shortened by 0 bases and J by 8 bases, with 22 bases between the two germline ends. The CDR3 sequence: CASSLGLLSGGGFTQYF. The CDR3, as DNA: TGTGCCAGCAGCTTGGGTCTACTGAGCGGCGGTGGGTTTACGCAGTATTTT. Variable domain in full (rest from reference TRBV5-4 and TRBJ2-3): ETGVTQSPTHLIKTRGQQVTLRCSSQSGHNTVSWYQQALGQGPQFIFQYYREEENGRGNFPPRFSGLQFPNYSSELNVNALELDDSALYLCASSLGLLSGGGFTQYFGPGTRLTVL.

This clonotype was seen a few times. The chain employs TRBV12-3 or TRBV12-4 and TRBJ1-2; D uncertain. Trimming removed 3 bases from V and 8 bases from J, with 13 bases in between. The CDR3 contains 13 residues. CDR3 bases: TGTGCCAGCAGTTTCGGCAGGTTCGGAGGCTACACCTTC. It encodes CASSFGRFGGYTF.

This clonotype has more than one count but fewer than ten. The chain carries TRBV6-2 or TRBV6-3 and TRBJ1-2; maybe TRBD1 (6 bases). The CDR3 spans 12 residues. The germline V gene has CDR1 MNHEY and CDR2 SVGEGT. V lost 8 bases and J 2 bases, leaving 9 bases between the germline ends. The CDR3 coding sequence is TGTGCCAGCGTTCAGGGGAACTATGGCTACACCTTC. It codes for CASVQGNYGYTF.

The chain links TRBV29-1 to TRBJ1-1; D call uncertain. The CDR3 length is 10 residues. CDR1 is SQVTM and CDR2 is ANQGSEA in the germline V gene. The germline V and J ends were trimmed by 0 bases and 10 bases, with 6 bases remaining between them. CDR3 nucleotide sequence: TGCAGCGTTGAAGAGGGGAGAGCTTTCTTT. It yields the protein CSVEEGRAFF.

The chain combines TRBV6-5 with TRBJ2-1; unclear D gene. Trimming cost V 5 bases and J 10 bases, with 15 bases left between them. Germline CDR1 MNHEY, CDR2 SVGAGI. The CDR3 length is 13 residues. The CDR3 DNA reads TGTGCCAGCAGTACTGGCGGCTCCCAAGAGCAGTTCTTC. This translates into CASSTGGSQEQFF.

The CDR3 is CAIPDSRTDTQYF. Here the CDR3 DNA reads TGTGCCATCCCGGACAGCCGCACAGATACGCAGTATTTT. The chain employs TRBV2 and TRBJ2-3; D perhaps matches TRBD1 (6 bases). The CDR3 is 13 amino acids. Trimming pared 10 bases from V and 1 base from J, leaving 12 bases between. CDR1 SNHLY and CDR2 FYNNEI come from the germline V gene.

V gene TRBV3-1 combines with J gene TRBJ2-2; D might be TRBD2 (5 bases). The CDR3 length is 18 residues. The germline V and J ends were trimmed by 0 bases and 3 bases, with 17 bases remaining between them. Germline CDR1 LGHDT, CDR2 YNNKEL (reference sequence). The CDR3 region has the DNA TGTGCCAGCAGCCAAGATAGGTTAGGAAGGAGGTACACCGGGGAGCTGTTTTTT. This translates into CASSQDRLGRRYTGELFF.

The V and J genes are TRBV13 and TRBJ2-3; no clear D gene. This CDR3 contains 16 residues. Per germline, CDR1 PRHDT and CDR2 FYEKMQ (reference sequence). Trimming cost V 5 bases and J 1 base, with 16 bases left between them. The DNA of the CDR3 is TGTGCCAGCAGCCCAGAGTCCGTCGGTGGCACAGATACGCAGTATTTT. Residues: CASSPESVGGTDTQYF.

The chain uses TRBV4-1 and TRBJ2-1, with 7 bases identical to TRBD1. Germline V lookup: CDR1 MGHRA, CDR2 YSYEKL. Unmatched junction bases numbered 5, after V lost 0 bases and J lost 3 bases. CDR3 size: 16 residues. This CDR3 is CASSQDMGQLYNEQFF. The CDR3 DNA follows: TGCGCCAGCAGCCAAGATATGGGACAGCTCTACAATGAGCAGTTCTTC.

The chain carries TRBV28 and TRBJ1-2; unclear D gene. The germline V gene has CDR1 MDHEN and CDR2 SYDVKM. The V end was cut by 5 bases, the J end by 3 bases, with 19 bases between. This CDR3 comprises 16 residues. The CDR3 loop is CASSLGLASPYYGYTF. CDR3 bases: TGTGCCAGCAGTCTCGGACTCGCCTCCCCCTACTATGGCTACACCTTC.

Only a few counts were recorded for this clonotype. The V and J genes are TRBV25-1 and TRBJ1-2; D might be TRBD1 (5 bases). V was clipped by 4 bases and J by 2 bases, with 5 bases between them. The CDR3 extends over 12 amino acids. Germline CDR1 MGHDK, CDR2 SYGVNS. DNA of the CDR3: TGTGCCAGCAGTGGACAGAACTATGGCTACACCTTC. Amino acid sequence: CASSGQNYGYTF.

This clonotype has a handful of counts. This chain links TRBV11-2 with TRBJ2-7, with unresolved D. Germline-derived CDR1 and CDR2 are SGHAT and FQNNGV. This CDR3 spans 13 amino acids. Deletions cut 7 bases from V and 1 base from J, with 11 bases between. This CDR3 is CASTHSGSYEQYF. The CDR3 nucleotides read TGTGCCAGCACCCATTCGGGTTCCTACGAGCAGTACTTC.

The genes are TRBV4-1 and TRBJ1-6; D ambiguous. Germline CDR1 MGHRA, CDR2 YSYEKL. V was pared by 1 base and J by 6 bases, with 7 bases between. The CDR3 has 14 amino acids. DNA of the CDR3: TGCGCCAGCAGCCAAGTCAGCCGTAATTCACCCCTCCACTTT. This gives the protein CASSQVSRNSPLHF.

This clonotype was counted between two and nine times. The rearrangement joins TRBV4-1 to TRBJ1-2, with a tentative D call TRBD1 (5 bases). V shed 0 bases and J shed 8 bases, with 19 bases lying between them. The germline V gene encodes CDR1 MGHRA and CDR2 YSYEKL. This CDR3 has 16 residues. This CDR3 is CASSQDPQGGLRGYTF. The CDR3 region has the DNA TGCGCCAGCAGCCAAGATCCCCAGGGAGGTTTGCGAGGCTACACCTTC.